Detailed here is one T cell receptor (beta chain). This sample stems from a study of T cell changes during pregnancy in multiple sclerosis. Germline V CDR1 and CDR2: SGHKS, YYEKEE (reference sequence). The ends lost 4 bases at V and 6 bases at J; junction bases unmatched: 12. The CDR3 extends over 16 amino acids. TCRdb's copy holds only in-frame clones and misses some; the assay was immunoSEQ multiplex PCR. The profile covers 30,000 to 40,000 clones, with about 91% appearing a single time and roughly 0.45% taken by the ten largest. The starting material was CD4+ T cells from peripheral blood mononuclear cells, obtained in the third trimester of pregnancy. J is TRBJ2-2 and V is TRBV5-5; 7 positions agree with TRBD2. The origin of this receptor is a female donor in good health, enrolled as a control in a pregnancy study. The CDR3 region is CASSPWLGGISGELFF. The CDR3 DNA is TGTGCCAGCAGCCCCTGGTTGGGGGGGATTTCCGGGGAGCTGTTTTTT.